Described below is a single T cell receptor (beta chain) sequence and its context. One end of the junction is discordant with germline, which a read error may explain. This sample was taken from a study of PD-L1 blockade in urothelial cancer. Assay used: immunoSEQ multiplex PCR; TCRdb lists only in-frame clones, some missing. The data hold some 51,000 clones, with around 87% observed a single time. Germline-derived CDR1 and CDR2 are SGDLS and YYNGEE. This CDR3 comprises 11 residues. The J gene is TRBJ2-1, the V gene TRBV9, with 9 nucleotides matching TRBD1. Sample: PBMCs, taken around atezolizumab (anti-PD-L1) treatment. This receptor was identified in a man aged 60 to 69 with urothelial cancer. CDR3 bases: TGTGCCAGCAGCGGCCACAGGGGGCTACTCTTC. Residues: CASSGHRGLLF.